Listed below are T cell receptor beta chains from one sample, sequenced in a study of tumor and adjacent non-tumor tissue in lung cancer. TCRdb independently ran MiXCR on the multiplex PCR reads; one entry per CDR3 protein. Here the sample spans 80,000 to 130,000 distinct CDR3 sequences, over 55% being singletons. Input material: distant non-tumor lung tissue. These receptor sequences come from a young man with non-small cell lung cancer. The CDR3 runs from the conserved cysteine through the conserved F or W. Fields, in order: V gene, clone size, J gene, D gene, CDR3 DNA, CDR3 protein. The D gene is left open where the match is weak. Size is omitted from some rows. Given values are once, few, many or a class for expanded clones.

v_gene: TRBV20-1
abundance: NA
j_gene: TRBJ2-5
d_gene: NA
CDR3nt: TGCAGTGCTAGAAGCCTACGGCTCCATGAGACCCAATACTTC
CDR3aa: CSARSLRLHETQYF

v_gene: TRBV20-1
abundance: NA
j_gene: TRBJ1-5
d_gene: NA
CDR3nt: TGCAGTGCCAGTATCAGGGGAGATAATCAGCCCCAGCATTTT
CDR3aa: CSASIRGDNQPQHF

v_gene: TRBV11-2
abundance: many
j_gene: TRBJ2-1
d_gene: TRBD2
CDR3nt: TGTGCCAGCAGCATCCGAAGCGGGGCCTCCTACAATGAGCAGTTCTTC
CDR3aa: CASSIRSGASYNEQFF

v_gene: TRBV20-1
abundance: NA
j_gene: TRBJ2-5
d_gene: NA
CDR3nt: TGCAGTGCCAGTCAGATCCAAAGGACCCAGTACTTC
CDR3aa: CSASQIQRTQYF

v_gene: TRBV11-2
abundance: NA
j_gene: TRBJ2-2
d_gene: NA
CDR3nt: TGTGCCAGCAGCTTAGATCTCGCCGGTGAGCTGTTTTTT
CDR3aa: CASSLDLAGELFF

v_gene: TRBV11-3
abundance: NA
j_gene: TRBJ2-1
d_gene: TRBD2
CDR3nt: TGTGCCAGCAGCTCTCGTGGAGCGGGAGCCTACAATGTGCGGTTCTTC
CDR3aa: CASSSRGAGAYNVRFF

v_gene: TRBV6-6
abundance: NA
j_gene: TRBJ2-3
d_gene: NA
CDR3nt: TGTGCCAGCAGTTCCTCGACGGGAGCCAACACAGATAGGCAGTGTTTT
CDR3aa: CASSSSTGANTDRQCF

v_gene: TRBV7-9
abundance: few
j_gene: TRBJ1-6
d_gene: NA
CDR3nt: TGTGCCAGCAGCTTTGGTGCCACCTCCTATAATTCGCCCCTCCACTTT
CDR3aa: CASSFGATSYNSPLHF

v_gene: TRBV11-2
abundance: NA
j_gene: TRBJ2-7
d_gene: NA
CDR3nt: TGTGCCAACAGTAGGGATTATGGGAGCAACTACGCGCAGTACTTT
CDR3aa: CANSRDYGSNYAQYF

v_gene: TRBV7-8
abundance: many
j_gene: TRBJ1-1
d_gene: NA
CDR3nt: TGTGCCAGCAGCTCCCAGACAGTGAACACTGAAGCTTTCTTT
CDR3aa: CASSSQTVNTEAFF

v_gene: TRBV12-3/TRBV12-4
abundance: many
j_gene: TRBJ1-1
d_gene: NA
CDR3nt: TGTGCCAGCAGTTCCGGGGGGCTGAACACTGAAGCTTTCTTT
CDR3aa: CASSSGGLNTEAFF

v_gene: TRBV20-1
abundance: many
j_gene: TRBJ1-6
d_gene: NA
CDR3nt: TGCAGTGCTACAGGGGATTTGAATTCACCCCTCCACTTT
CDR3aa: CSATGDLNSPLHF

v_gene: TRBV20-1
abundance: once
j_gene: TRBJ1-4
d_gene: NA
CDR3nt: TGCAGTGCTTGGGACCTAACTAATGAAAAACAGTTATTT
CDR3aa: CSAWDLTNEKQLF

v_gene: TRBV29-1
abundance: NA
j_gene: TRBJ1-1
d_gene: NA
CDR3nt: TGCAGCGCCAACCCTGAGGGGCTGTGGCACACTGGAGCTTTCTTT
CDR3aa: CSANPEGLWHTGAFF

v_gene: TRBV6-5
abundance: many
j_gene: TRBJ2-2
d_gene: NA
CDR3nt: TGTGCCAGCAGTTCCTATCGAGGGACGACGACCGGGGAGCTGTTTTTT
CDR3aa: CASSSYRGTTTGELFF

v_gene: TRBV11-3
abundance: few
j_gene: TRBJ2-3
d_gene: NA
CDR3nt: TGTGCCAGCAGCACACAGGGTTCTGGCACGGATACGCAGTATTTT
CDR3aa: CASSTQGSGTDTQYF

v_gene: TRBV4-1
abundance: NA
j_gene: TRBJ2-1
d_gene: NA
CDR3nt: TGTGCCGGCAGCTATAATAGCGGCTCCTACAATGAGCAGTTCTTC
CDR3aa: CAGSYNSGSYNEQFF

v_gene: TRBV20-1
abundance: NA
j_gene: TRBJ1-1
d_gene: TRBD1
CDR3nt: TGCAGTGCGCATGGGTTCAGGACAGGGGGAGCTTTCTTT
CDR3aa: CSAHGFRTGGAFF

v_gene: TRBV6-5
abundance: NA
j_gene: TRBJ1-2
d_gene: NA
CDR3nt: TGTGCCAGCAGTGACGCCGGGATAGGGGACTATGGCTACACCTTC
CDR3aa: CASSDAGIGDYGYTF

v_gene: TRBV11-2
abundance: NA
j_gene: TRBJ2-2
d_gene: TRBD2
CDR3nt: TGTGCCAGCAGCTCCAGACTAGCGGGAGGTAACACCGGGCTGTTGTTTTTT
CDR3aa: CASSSRLAGGNTGLLFF

v_gene: TRBV11-2
abundance: NA
j_gene: TRBJ2-3
d_gene: TRBD2
CDR3nt: TGTGCCAGCAGCTCGGGACTAGCGGGAAGAACAGATGCACAGTATTTT
CDR3aa: CASSSGLAGRTDAQYF

v_gene: TRBV11-2
abundance: NA
j_gene: TRBJ1-1
d_gene: NA
CDR3nt: TGTACCAGCAGCTTAGATCAGGGGTTGGAAGCTTTCTTT
CDR3aa: CTSSLDQGLEAFF

v_gene: TRBV20-1
abundance: medium-sized
j_gene: TRBJ2-7
d_gene: TRBD2
CDR3nt: TGCAGTGCTATGTGGACTAGCGGGGGGAGAAGCTCCTACGAGCAGTACTTC
CDR3aa: CSAMWTSGGRSSYEQYF

v_gene: TRBV29-1
abundance: NA
j_gene: TRBJ2-7
d_gene: NA
CDR3nt: TGCAGCGTTGGTTTCCTCAGAGGCCTTCGGTCCTACGAGCAGTACTTC
CDR3aa: CSVGFLRGLRSYEQYF

v_gene: TRBV11-1
abundance: NA
j_gene: TRBJ2-5
d_gene: NA
CDR3nt: TGCGCCAGCGGTGCCGACACGTATCAAGAGACCCAGCACTTC
CDR3aa: CASGADTYQETQHF

v_gene: TRBV11-1
abundance: NA
j_gene: TRBJ1-2
d_gene: NA
CDR3nt: TGTGCCAGCATCTCTTTACGTCGCAGTGGCTCCCGCTATGGCTACACCTTC
CDR3aa: CASISLRRSGSRYGYTF